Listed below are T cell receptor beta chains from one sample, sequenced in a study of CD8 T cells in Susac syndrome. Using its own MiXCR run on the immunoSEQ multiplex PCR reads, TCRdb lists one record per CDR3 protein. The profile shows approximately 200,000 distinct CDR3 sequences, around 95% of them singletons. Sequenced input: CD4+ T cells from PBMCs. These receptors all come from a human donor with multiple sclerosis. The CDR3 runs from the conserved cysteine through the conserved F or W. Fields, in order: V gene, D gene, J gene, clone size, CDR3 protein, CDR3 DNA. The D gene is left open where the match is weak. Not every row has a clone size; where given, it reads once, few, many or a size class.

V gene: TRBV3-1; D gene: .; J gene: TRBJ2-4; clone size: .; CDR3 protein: CASSQGLAKNIQYF; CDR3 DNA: TGTGCCAGCAGCCAGGGACTAGCCAAAAACATTCAGTACTTC
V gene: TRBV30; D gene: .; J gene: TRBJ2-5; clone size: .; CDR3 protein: CAWSVRSGAQETQYF; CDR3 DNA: TGTGCCTGGAGTGTACGTAGTGGCGCCCAAGAGACCCAGTACTTC
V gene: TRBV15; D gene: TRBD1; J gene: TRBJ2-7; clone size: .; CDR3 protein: CATSSPDRGGYEQYF; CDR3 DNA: TGTGCCACCAGCAGCCCGGACAGGGGGGGGTACGAGCAGTACTTC
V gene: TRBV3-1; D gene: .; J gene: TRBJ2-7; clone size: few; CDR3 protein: CASSQGQGTYEQYF; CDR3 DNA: TGTGCCAGCAGCCAAGGGCAGGGTACCTACGAGCAGTACTTC
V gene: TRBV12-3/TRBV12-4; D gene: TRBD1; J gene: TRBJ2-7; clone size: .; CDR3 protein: CASSLGVGTGGASQYF; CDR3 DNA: TGTGCCAGCAGTTTAGGCGTTGGGACAGGGGGCGCTTCGCAGTACTTC
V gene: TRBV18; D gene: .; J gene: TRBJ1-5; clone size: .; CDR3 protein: CASSPLNSNQPQHF; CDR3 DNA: TGTGCCAGCTCACCACTAAATAGCAATCAGCCCCAGCATTTT
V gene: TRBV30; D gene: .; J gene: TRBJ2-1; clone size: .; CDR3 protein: CAWSRRRLRGNEQFF; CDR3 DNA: TGTGCCTGGAGTCGGCGCAGGCTCCGAGGGAATGAGCAGTTCTTC
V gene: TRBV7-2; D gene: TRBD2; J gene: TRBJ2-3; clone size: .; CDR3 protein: CASSRPVRGGTDTQYF; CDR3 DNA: TGTGCCAGCAGCCGACCGGTGCGGGGGGGAACAGATACGCAGTATTTT
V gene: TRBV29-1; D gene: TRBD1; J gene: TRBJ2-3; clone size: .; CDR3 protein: CSVTPGTGFTDTQYF; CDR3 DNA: TGCAGCGTTACTCCCGGGACAGGGTTTACAGATACGCAGTATTTT
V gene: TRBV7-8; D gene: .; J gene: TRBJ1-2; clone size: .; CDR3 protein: CASSPTPDYGYTF; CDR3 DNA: TGTGCCAGCAGCCCAACACCGGACTATGGCTACACCTTC
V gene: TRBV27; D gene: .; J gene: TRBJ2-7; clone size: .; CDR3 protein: CASSSGTSSSYEQYF; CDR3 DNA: TGTGCCAGCAGTTCCGGGACAAGTAGCTCCTACGAGCAGTACTTC
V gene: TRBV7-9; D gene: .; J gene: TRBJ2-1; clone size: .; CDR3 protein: CASSLTWDTENNEQFF; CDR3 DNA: TGTGCCAGCAGCTTAACTTGGGACACCGAGAACAATGAGCAGTTCTTC
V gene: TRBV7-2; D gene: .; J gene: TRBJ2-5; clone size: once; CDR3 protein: CASSFLSRQETQYF; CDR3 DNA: TGTGCCAGCAGCTTTTTGAGCAGACAAGAGACCCAGTACTTC
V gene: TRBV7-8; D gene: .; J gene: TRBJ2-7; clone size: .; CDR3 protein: CASSPALGQPTYEQYF; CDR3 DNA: TGTGCCAGCAGCCCAGCGCTAGGACAGCCAACCTACGAGCAGTACTTC
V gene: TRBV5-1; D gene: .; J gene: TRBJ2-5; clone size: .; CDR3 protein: CASGEGAVQETQYF; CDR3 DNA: TGCGCCAGCGGAGAGGGTGCCGTCCAAGAGACCCAGTACTTC
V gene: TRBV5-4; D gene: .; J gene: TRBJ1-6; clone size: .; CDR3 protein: CASSWGSYNSPLHF; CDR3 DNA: TGTGCCAGCAGCTGGGGTTCCTATAATTCACCCCTCCACTTT
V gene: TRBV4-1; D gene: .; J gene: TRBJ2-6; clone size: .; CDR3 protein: CASSMTGPSGANVLTF; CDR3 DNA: TGCGCCAGCAGCATGACAGGTCCCTCTGGGGCCAACGTCCTGACTTTC
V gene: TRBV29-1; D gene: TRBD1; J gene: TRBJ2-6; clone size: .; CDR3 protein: CSVVGQGSGANVLTF; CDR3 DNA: TGCAGCGTCGTAGGACAGGGTTCCGGGGCCAACGTCCTGACTTTC
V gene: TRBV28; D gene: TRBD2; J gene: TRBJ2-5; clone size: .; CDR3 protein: CASSRRLAGYQETQYF; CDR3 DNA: TGTGCCAGCAGTCGTCGACTAGCGGGGTACCAAGAGACCCAGTACTTC
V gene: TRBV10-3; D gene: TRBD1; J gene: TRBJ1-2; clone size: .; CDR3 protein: CAISAGRDSQVGYTF; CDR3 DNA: TGTGCCATCAGTGCGGGCCGGGACAGCCAGGTTGGCTACACCTTC
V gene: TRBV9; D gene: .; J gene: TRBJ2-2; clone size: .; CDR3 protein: CASSAAGTTGELFF; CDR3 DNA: TGTGCCAGCAGCGCCGCTGGGACCACCGGGGAGCTGTTTTTT
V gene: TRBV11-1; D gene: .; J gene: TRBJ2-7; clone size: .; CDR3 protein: CASSTDSYEQYF; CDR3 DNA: TGTGCCAGCAGCACGGACAGCTACGAGCAGTACTTC
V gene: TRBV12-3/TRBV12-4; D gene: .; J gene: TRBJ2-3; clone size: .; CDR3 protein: CASTRQGGTDTQYF; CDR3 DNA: TGTGCCAGCACTAGACAGGGAGGGACAGATACGCAGTATTTT
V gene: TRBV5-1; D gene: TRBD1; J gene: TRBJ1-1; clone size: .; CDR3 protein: CASSLEGPGTGTRRPTEAFF; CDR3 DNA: TGCGCCAGCAGCTTGGAGGGTCCCGGGACAGGGACACGGCGCCCCACTGAAGCTTTCTTT
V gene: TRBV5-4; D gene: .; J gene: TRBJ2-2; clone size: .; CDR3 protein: CASSLGGRANTGELFF; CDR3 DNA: TGTGCCAGCAGCTTAGGTGGCCGAGCGAACACCGGGGAGCTGTTTTTT
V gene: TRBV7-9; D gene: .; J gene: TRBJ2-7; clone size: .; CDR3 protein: CASSFRLGVYEQYF; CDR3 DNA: TGTGCCAGCAGCTTCCGGTTAGGAGTCTACGAGCAGTACTTC
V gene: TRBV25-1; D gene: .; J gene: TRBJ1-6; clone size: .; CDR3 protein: CASSAGPNSPLHF; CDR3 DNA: TGTGCCAGCAGTGCGGGGCCTAATTCACCCCTCCACTTT
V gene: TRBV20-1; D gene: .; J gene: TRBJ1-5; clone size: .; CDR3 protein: CSALTVNSNQPQHF; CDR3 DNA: TGCAGTGCTTTGACAGTCAATAGCAATCAGCCCCAGCATTTT
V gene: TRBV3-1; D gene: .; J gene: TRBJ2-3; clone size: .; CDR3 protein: CASSHGTSGADTQYF; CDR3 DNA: TGTGCCAGCAGCCACGGGACTTCCGGCGCAGATACGCAGTATTTT
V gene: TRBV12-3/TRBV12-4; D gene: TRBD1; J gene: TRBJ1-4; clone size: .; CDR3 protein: CASRRTGIGEKLFF; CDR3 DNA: TGTGCCAGCAGGAGGACAGGGATTGGGGAAAAACTGTTTTTT
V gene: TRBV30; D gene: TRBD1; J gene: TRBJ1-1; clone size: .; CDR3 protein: CAWGTGKTEAFF; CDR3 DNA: TGTGCCTGGGGGACAGGGAAGACTGAAGCTTTCTTT
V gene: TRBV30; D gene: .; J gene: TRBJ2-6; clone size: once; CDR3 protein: CAWNKRSSGANVLTF; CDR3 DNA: TGTGCCTGGAACAAGCGGAGCTCTGGGGCCAACGTCCTGACTTTC
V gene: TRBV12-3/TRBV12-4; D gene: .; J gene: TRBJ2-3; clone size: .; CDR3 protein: CASSSSPPGLLTDTQYF; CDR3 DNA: TGTGCCAGCAGTTCCTCTCCTCCGGGACTTCTCACAGATACGCAGTATTTT